This TCR beta chain stems from a study of blood T cell repertoires in COVID-19. Method: immunoSEQ multiplex PCR; TCRdb's copy keeps in-frame clones and lacks some. The sample shows some 99,000 clones, 70% to 80% of them seen only once. Between the trimmed V and J ends, which lost 2 bases and 3 bases, there was a span of 5 bases. This CDR3 has 12 amino acids. Per the germline V gene, CDR1 is MDHEN and CDR2 is SYDVKM. The chain uses TRBV28 and TRBJ2-7; no firm D call. The clonotype was recovered from a man aged 65 to 79 with acute or convalescent COVID-19. Sequenced input: peripheral blood. The CDR3 region has the DNA TGTGCCAGCAGTTTAACACGCTACGAGCAGTACTTC. It translates to CASSLTRYEQYF.